A single sample is the source of the 26 T cell receptor beta chains below, sequenced in a study of blood T cells in healthy people across ages. The second PCR ran 7 to 11 cycles with a sample-barcoded 5' primer and J-beta primers. TCRdb re-analysed the 5' RACE reads in MiXCR, keeping a single row per CDR3 protein. The table has some 800,000 distinct CDR3 sequences, more than 20% seen once; the top ten hold under 4.5%. Another study also made use of these data, one on T cells of mothers and their children.

The sequencing input was blood. The receptor source for this set is a boy younger than 18 in good health.

The rearrangement joins TRBV6-1 to TRBJ2-2; tentatively, D is TRBD2 (7 bases). CDR1 and CDR2 from the germline V gene are MNHNS and SASEGT. This CDR3 has 15 amino acids. V was trimmed by 5 bases and J by 6 bases, leaving 16 bases between them. For the CDR3, the DNA is TGTGCCAGCAGTCCGCTTGGGGGGGCCTCCGGGGAGCTGTTTTTT. It specifies CASSPLGGASGELFF.

In this sample, this clonotype turned up many times. The V call is TRBV7-9, the J call TRBJ2-5; possibly TRBD1 or TRBD2 for D (6 bases each). The CDR3 is 16 residues long. CDR1 is SEHNR and CDR2 is FQNEAQ in the germline V gene (reference sequence). Between the trimmed V and J ends, which lost 5 bases and 1 base, there was a span of 17 bases. The CDR3 sequence is CASSRGPTGIQETQYF. CDR3 in DNA: TGTGCCAGCAGCCGGGGGCCCACAGGGATCCAAGAGACCCAGTACTTC.

CDR3: CSVEPNHRGAGYGYTF. The CDR3 DNA follows: TGCAGCGTTGAACCCAACCACAGGGGCGCGGGCTATGGCTACACCTTC. The rearrangement uses TRBV29-1 and TRBJ1-2; 7 bases agree with TRBD1. The CDR3 extends over 16 amino acids. CDR1 and CDR2 from the germline V gene are SQVTM and ANQGSEA. V gave up 2 bases and J gave up 4 bases; unmatched junction bases: 13. The full variable domain, in which reference TRBV29-1 and TRBJ1-2 provide the parts outside the CDR3, is SAVISQKPSRDICQRGTSLTIQCQVDSQVTMMFWYRQQPGQSLTLIATANQGSEATYESGFVIDKFPISRPNLTFSTLTVSNMSPEDSSIYLCSVEPNHRGAGYGYTFGSGTRLTVV.

The chain recombines TRBV7-9 with TRBJ2-6, with unresolved D. This CDR3 region has 13 residues. The V end was cut by 5 bases, the J end by 7 bases, with 9 bases between. The germline gives CDR1 SEHNR, CDR2 FQNEAQ (reference sequence). The CDR3 sequence is CASSPLSANVLTF. DNA for the CDR3: TGTGCCAGCAGCCCGCTGAGTGCCAACGTCCTGACTTTC. The whole variable domain, filled in from reference TRBV7-9 and TRBJ2-6, reads DTGVSQNPRHKITKRGQNVTFRCDPISEHNRLYWYRQTLGQGPEFLTYFQNEAQLEKSRLLSDRFSAERPKGSFSTLEIQRTEQGDSAMYLCASSPLSANVLTFGAGSRLTVL.

The chain couples TRBV27 to TRBJ1-1; TRBD1 matches 7 bases. CDR1 is MNHEY and CDR2 is SMNVEV in the germline V gene (reference sequence). CDR3 length: 13 residues. The junction had 5 bases not matched to a gene; V was cut back by 8 bases and J by 2 bases. The CDR3 bases are TGTGCCAGCGGTGCAGGGGGAAACACTGAAGCTTTCTTT. It codes for CASGAGGNTEAFF.

V gene TRBV6-5 combines with J gene TRBJ2-3; 11 bases fit TRBD2. Germline CDR1 reads MNHEY; CDR2 reads SVGAGI. This CDR3 region has 15 residues. The ends lost 6 bases at V and 3 bases at J; junction bases unmatched: 5. The CDR3 DNA follows: TGTGCCAGCAGGCCTAGCGGGGGGCCGACAGATACGCAGTATTTT. This codes for CASRPSGGPTDTQYF.

Only a few counts were recorded for this clonotype. This rearrangement joins TRBV12-5 to TRBJ1-1; D is uncertain. There are 15 residues in the CDR3. The germline gives CDR1 LGHNT, CDR2 FRNRAP. The V end was cut by 1 base, the J end by 0 bases, with 9 bases between. In nucleotides, the CDR3 is TGTGCTAGTGGTTTGGATTCAGCACTGAACACTGAAGCTTTCTTT. Encoded protein: CASGLDSALNTEAFF.

The sample holds a few counts of this clonotype. V is TRBV4-3 and J is TRBJ2-7, with D perhaps assigned TRBD1 or TRBD2 (5 bases each). Germline loops: CDR1 LGHNA, CDR2 YSLEER. V lost 1 base to trimming and J lost 6 bases, with 13 bases between them. The CDR3 has 14 residues. The chain's CDR3 is CASSQGPGTVEQYF. In DNA, the CDR3 is TGCGCCAGCAGCCAAGGGCCGGGGACGGTCGAGCAGTACTTC.

This chain links TRBV13 with TRBJ2-7; possibly TRBD2 for D (7 bases). The CDR3 length is 16 residues. V gave up 1 base and J gave up 3 bases, with 16 bases separating them. CDR1 is PRHDT and CDR2 is FYEKMQ in the germline V gene (reference sequence). The CDR3 region is CASSLAGGTGSYEQYF. The CDR3 nucleotides are TGTGCCAGCAGCTTAGCGGGGGGTACAGGGAGCTACGAGCAGTACTTC.

This clonotype has a handful of counts. The chain uses TRBV25-1 and TRBJ2-1; perhaps TRBD1 as D (6 bases). V lost 2 bases and J lost 5, with 13 bases in between. Germline lookup yields CDR1 MGHDK and CDR2 SYGVNS. The CDR3 extends over 15 amino acids. CDR3 region: CASSESQGGNNEQFF. CDR3 sequence (DNA): TGTGCCAGCAGTGAAAGTCAAGGGGGTAACAATGAGCAGTTCTTC.

This clonotype has more than one count but fewer than ten. In nucleotides, the CDR3 is TGTGCCAGCAGCCTATGGGACTCAGGGGGCGCGGGAGGATCTGGGGCCAACGTCCTGACTTTC. It specifies CASSLWDSGGAGGSGANVLTF. This chain connects TRBV6-1 to TRBJ2-6; either TRBD1 or TRBD2 may supply D (8 bases each). Trimming removed 6 bases from V and 1 base from J, with 28 bases in between. The germline gives CDR1 MNHNS, CDR2 SASEGT. The CDR3 loop spans 21 amino acids.

This chain joins TRBV7-9 and TRBJ1-1; D gene uncertain. V gave up 4 bases and J gave up 7 bases, with 16 bases separating them. This CDR3 spans 14 amino acids. Germline V gene data show CDR1 as SEHNR and CDR2 as FQNEAQ (reference sequence). As DNA, the CDR3 is TGTGCCAGCAGCTCAAAAGACGCCCCCGTTGAAGCTTTCTTT. Translation: CASSSKDAPVEAFF.

The chain employs TRBV5-6 and TRBJ1-6; 7 bases are a match to TRBD1. J gave up 6 bases and V 4 bases, and 7 bases lay outside the gene matches. CDR1 is SGHDT, CDR2 YYEEEE, per germline. CDR3 length: 15 residues. CDR3 nucleotides: TGTGCCAGCAGCGGTCACAGGGGCGTTAATTCACCCCTCCACTTT. It yields the protein CASSGHRGVNSPLHF. Supplemented by reference TRBV5-6 and TRBJ1-6, the full variable domain reads DAGVTQSPTHLIKTRGQQVTLRCSPKSGHDTVSWYQQALGQGPQFIFQYYEEEERQRGNFPDRFSGHQFPNYSSELNVNALLLGDSALYLCASSGHRGVNSPLHFGNGTRLTVT.

Only a few counts were recorded for this clonotype. The rearrangement joins TRBV28 to TRBJ2-5; the match to TRBD2 covers 7 bases. The DNA matches TRBJ2-7 better at its end, which makes the J call doubtful. Germline loops: CDR1 MDHEN, CDR2 SYDVKM. The CDR3 spans 13 residues. CDR3 amino acids: CASSHPSGYEQYF. CDR3 bases: TGTGCCAGCAGCCACCCTAGCGGCTACGAGCAGTACTTC.

The V and J genes are TRBV2 and TRBJ2-5; 9 positions match TRBD2. The junction had 18 bases not matched to a gene; V was cut back by 3 bases and J by 7 bases. The CDR3 runs to 18 residues. Germline loops: CDR1 SNHLY, CDR2 FYNNEI. The CDR3 loop is CASSEWIAGDKKSVTQYF. The CDR3 DNA sequence: TGTGCCAGCAGTGAGTGGATAGCGGGAGATAAGAAAAGTGTGACCCAGTACTTC.

A note on this clonotype: One end of the junction fails to match germline, which may point to a read error. The CDR3 region is CASSYSNLFGADYGCTF. CDR3 coding DNA: TGTGCCAGCAGTTACTCGAATTTATTCGGGGCGGACTATGGCTGCACCTTC. The J gene is TRBJ1-2, the V gene TRBV6-5, with D possibly matching TRBD1 (5 bases). Germline-derived CDR1 and CDR2 are MNHEY and SVGAGI. CDR3 size: 17 residues.

This clonotype showed up just a few times. The V call is TRBV9, the J call TRBJ2-5, with D tentatively TRBD1 (5 bases). Per the germline V gene, CDR1 is SGDLS and CDR2 is YYNGEE. Trimming shortened V by 0 bases and J by 2 bases, and 8 bases separated the two germline ends. The CDR3 is 14 amino acids. CDR3 amino acids: CASSVGTGQETQYF. The CDR3 DNA reads as TGTGCCAGCAGCGTAGGAACAGGACAAGAGACCCAGTACTTC.

The chain links TRBV7-2 to TRBJ2-2; weak D call: TRBD1 (5 bases). Per germline, CDR1 SGHTA and CDR2 FQGNSA. V dropped 6 bases and J dropped 0 bases, with 11 bases sitting between them. The CDR3 spans 15 residues. CDR3 protein: CASRPTVTNTGELFF. The DNA of the CDR3 is TGTGCCAGCAGACCGACAGTTACGAACACCGGGGAGCTGTTTTTT.

This clonotype has just a few counts. V gene TRBV9 combines with J gene TRBJ2-2, with 10 bases matching TRBD1. In germline, CDR1 is SGDLS, CDR2 YYNGEE. This CDR3 region has 16 residues. J was trimmed by 5 bases and V by 4 bases; bases with no gene match: 8. In nucleotides, the CDR3 is TGTGCCAGCAGCTTAACCGGGACAGGGGCTACCGGGGAGCTGTTTTTT. This sequence encodes CASSLTGTGATGELFF.

The chain employs TRBV7-8 and TRBJ2-3; 8 bases are shared with TRBD2. The CDR3 has 17 residues. The germline V gene encodes CDR1 SGHVS and CDR2 FQNEAQ. The junction had 11 bases not matched to a gene; V was cut back by 4 bases and J by 2 bases. In DNA, the CDR3 is TGTGCCAGCAGCTCCTTGGCCGGGAGGGCCCCCACAGATACGCAGTATTTT. Its protein product is CASSSLAGRAPTDTQYF.

Of note for this clonotype: Sequence at one end of the junction differs from germline and may be a read error. The chain is built from TRBV7-2 and TRBJ1-6; TRBD1 agrees at 10 bases. The germline gives CDR1 SGHTA, CDR2 FQGNSA. CDR3 length equals 12 residues. In nucleotides, the CDR3 is TGTGTCAGCAGCTTCGGGACAGGGGCCCTCCACTTT. Translating gives CVSSFGTGALHF. Filled out from reference TRBV7-2 and TRBJ1-6, the complete variable domain reads GAGVSQSPSNKVTEKGKDVELRCDPISGHTALYWYRQSLGQGLEFLIYFQGNSAPDKSGLPSDRFSAERTGGSVSTLTIQRTQQEDSAVYLCVSSFGTGALHFGNGTRLTVT.

The V and J genes are TRBV7-9 and TRBJ2-1, with a possible D match to TRBD2 (6 bases). The CDR3 is 13 amino acids. The V gene lost 0 bases and the J gene lost 15 bases, with 15 bases spanning the gap. Germline V gene data show CDR1 as SEHNR and CDR2 as FQNEAQ (reference sequence). Here the CDR3 DNA reads TGTGCCAGCAGCTTAGCCCAGACGGGAGAGGGGTTCTTC. It translates to CASSLAQTGEGFF.

V usage is TRBV7-3 and J usage is TRBJ2-1, with TRBD2 identical over 9 bases. The CDR3 is 16 residues long. Trimming cost V 1 base and J 0 bases; bases outside gene matches: 1. Per the germline V gene, CDR1 is SGHTA and CDR2 is FQGTGA. Written as DNA, the CDR3 is TGTGCCAGCAGCTTAAATAGCGGGGGCTCCTACAATGAGCAGTTCTTC. Its translation: CASSLNSGGSYNEQFF.

This clonotype was observed a few times. The rearrangement links TRBV7-2 to TRBJ2-7; D might be TRBD1 (6 bases). V was cut by 6 bases and J by 2 bases, with 11 bases left in between. The CDR3 runs 13 residues. CDR1 is SGHTA and CDR2 is FQGNSA in the germline V gene. CDR3 sequence: CASSNRVTYEQYF. The CDR3 DNA reads TGTGCCAGCAGTAACAGGGTTACCTACGAGCAGTACTTC.

This clonotype was seen a few times. The chain couples TRBV4-1 to TRBJ1-2, with D maybe TRBD1 (6 bases). The V end lost 2 bases, the J end lost 2 bases, and 9 bases lay between the germline ends. The length of the CDR3 is 14 residues. The V gene's germline CDR1 is MGHRA and CDR2 YSYEKL. The CDR3 sequence is CASSQFTGNYGYTF. The CDR3 nucleotides read TGCGCCAGCAGCCAATTCACAGGGAACTATGGCTACACCTTC.

A few counts support this clonotype. V and J are TRBV14 and TRBJ2-7; maybe TRBD1 (6 bases). V shed 1 base and J shed 11 bases, with 15 bases lying between them. Germline V gene data show CDR1 as SGHDN and CDR2 as FVKESK. The CDR3 length is 13 residues. This CDR3 reads CASSQAEPGQKYF. In DNA, the CDR3 is TGTGCCAGCAGCCAAGCTGAACCGGGACAAAAGTACTTC.